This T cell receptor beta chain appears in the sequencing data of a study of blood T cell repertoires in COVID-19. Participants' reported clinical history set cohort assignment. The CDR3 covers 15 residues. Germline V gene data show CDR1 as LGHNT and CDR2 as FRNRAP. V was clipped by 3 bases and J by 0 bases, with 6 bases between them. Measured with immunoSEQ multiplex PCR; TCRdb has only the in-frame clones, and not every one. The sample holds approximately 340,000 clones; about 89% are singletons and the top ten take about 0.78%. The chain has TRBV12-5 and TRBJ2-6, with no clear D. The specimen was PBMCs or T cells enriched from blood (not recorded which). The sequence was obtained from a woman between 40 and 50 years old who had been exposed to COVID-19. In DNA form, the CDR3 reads TGTGCTAGTGGTTTCGGTCTCTCTGGGGCCAACGTCCTGACTTTC. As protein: CASGFGLSGANVLTF.